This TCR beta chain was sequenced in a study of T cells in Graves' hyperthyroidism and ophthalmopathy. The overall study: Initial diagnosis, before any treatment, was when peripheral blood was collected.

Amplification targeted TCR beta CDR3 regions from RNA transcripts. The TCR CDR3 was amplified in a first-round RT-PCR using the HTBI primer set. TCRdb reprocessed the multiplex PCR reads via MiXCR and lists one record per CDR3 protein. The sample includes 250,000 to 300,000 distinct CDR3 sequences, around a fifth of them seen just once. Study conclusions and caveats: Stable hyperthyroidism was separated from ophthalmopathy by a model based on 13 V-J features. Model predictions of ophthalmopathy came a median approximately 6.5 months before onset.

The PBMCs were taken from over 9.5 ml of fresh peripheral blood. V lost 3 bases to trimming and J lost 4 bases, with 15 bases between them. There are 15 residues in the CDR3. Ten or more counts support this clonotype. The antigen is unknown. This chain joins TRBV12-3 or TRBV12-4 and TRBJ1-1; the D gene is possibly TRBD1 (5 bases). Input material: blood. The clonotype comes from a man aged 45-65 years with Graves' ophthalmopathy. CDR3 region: CASSFQGERVTEAFF. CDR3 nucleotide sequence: TGTGCCAGCAGTTTCCAGGGAGAGAGGGTCACTGAAGCTTTCTTT.